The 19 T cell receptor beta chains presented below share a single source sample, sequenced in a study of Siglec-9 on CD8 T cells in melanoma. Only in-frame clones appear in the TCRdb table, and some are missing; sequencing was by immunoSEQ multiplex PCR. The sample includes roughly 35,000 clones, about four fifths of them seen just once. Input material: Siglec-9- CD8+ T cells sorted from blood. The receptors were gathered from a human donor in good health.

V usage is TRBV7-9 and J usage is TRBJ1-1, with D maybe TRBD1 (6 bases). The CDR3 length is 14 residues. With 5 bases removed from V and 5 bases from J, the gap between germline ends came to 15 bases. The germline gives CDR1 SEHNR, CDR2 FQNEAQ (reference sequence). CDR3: CASSPRGPGTEAFF. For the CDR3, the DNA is TGTGCCAGCAGCCCCAGGGGCCCCGGTACTGAAGCTTTCTTT.

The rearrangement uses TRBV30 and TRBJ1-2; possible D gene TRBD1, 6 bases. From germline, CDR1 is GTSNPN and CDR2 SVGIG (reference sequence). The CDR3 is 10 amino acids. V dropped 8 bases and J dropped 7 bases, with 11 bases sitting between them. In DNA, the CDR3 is TGTGCCGGTTACAGGGCTGGCTACACCTTC. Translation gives CAGYRAGYTF.

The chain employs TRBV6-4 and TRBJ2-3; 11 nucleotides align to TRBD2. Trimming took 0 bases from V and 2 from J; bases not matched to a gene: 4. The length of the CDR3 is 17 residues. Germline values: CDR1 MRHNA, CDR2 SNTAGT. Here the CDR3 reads CASSDSGTSGPTDTQYF. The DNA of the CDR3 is TGTGCCAGCAGTGACTCGGGGACTAGCGGCCCCACAGATACGCAGTATTTT.

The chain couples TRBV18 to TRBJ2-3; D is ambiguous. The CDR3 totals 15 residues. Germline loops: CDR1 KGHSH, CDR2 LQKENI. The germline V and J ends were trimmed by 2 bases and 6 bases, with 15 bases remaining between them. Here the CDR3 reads CASSPGDPLPDTQYF. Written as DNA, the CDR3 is TGTGCCAGCTCACCAGGGGATCCGCTTCCGGATACGCAGTATTTT. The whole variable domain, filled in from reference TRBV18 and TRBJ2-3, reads NAGVMQNPRHLVRRRGQEARLRCSPMKGHSHVYWYRQLPEEGLKFMVYLQKENIIDESGMPKERFSAEFPKEGPSILRIQQVVRGDSAAYFCASSPGDPLPDTQYFGPGTRLTVL.

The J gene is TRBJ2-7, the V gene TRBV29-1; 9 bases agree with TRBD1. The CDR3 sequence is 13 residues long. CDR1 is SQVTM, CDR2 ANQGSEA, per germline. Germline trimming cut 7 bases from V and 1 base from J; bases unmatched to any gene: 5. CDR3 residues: CSAGQGPSYEQYF. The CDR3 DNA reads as TGCAGCGCGGGACAGGGTCCTTCCTACGAGCAGTACTTC.

The chain's CDR3 is CASSLLVGNYGYTF. The DNA for the CDR3 is TGTGCCAGCAGTTTATTAGTAGGGAACTATGGCTACACCTTC. The chain couples TRBV28 to TRBJ1-2; D unresolved. This CDR3 contains 14 residues. Germline values: CDR1 MDHEN, CDR2 SYDVKM. The germline V and J ends were trimmed by 1 base and 2 bases, with 8 bases remaining between them.

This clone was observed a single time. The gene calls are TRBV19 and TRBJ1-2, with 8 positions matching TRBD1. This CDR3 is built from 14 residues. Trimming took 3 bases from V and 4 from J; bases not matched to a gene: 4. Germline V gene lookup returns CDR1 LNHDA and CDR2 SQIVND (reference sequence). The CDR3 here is CASSIGQGAYGYTF. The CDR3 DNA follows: TGTGCCAGTAGTATTGGACAGGGCGCCTATGGCTACACCTTC.

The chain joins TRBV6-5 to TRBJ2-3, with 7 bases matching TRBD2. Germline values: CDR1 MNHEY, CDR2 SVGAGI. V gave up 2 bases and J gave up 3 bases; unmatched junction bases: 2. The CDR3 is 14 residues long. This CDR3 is CASSYGGGTDTQYF. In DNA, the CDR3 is TGTGCCAGCAGTTACGGGGGGGGGACAGATACGCAGTATTTT.

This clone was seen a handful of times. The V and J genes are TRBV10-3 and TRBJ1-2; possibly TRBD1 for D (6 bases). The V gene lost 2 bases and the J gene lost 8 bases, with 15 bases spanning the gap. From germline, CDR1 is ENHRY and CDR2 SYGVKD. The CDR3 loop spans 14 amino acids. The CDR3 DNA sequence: TGTGCCATCAGTGAGCGGGGGGGCCCGGGAGGCTACACCTTC. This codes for CAISERGGPGGYTF.

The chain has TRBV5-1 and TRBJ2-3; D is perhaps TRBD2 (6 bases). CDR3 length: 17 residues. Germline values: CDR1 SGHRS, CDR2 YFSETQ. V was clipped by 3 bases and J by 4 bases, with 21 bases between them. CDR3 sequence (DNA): TGCGCCAGCAGCTCCTCGGTGGAGGGGCGAGACGCAGATACGCAGTATTTT. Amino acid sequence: CASSSSVEGRDADTQYF.

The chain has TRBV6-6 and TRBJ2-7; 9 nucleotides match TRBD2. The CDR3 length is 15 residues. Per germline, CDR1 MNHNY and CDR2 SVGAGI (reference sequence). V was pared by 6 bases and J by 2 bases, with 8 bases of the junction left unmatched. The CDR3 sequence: CASSDKREATYEQYF. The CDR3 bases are TGTGCCAGCAGCGATAAGCGGGAGGCAACCTACGAGCAGTACTTC.

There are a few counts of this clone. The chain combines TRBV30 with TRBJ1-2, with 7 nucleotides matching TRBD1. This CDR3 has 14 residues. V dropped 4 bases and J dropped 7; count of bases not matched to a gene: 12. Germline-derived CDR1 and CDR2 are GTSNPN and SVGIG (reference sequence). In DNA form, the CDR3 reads TGTGCCTGGATTGGCCCTGGAGGGGGCGGTGGCTACACCTTC. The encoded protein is CAWIGPGGGGGYTF.

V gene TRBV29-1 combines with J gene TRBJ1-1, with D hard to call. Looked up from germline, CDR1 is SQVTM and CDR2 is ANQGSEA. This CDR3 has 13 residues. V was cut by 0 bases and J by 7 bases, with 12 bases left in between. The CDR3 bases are TGCAGCGTTGAAGATCCCATAGGCTTTGAAGCTTTCTTT. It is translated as CSVEDPIGFEAFF.

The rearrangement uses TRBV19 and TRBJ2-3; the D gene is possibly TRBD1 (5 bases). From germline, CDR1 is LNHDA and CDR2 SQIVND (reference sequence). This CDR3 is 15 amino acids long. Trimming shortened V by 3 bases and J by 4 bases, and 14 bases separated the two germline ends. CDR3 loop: CASSMFQGGSDTQYF. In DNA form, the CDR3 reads TGTGCCAGTAGTATGTTCCAGGGCGGATCAGATACGCAGTATTTT. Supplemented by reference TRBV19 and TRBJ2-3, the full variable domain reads DGGITQSPKYLFRKEGQNVTLSCEQNLNHDAMYWYRQDPGQGLRLIYYSQIVNDFQKGDIAEGYSVSREKKESFPLTVTSAQKNPTAFYLCASSMFQGGSDTQYFGPGTRLTVL.

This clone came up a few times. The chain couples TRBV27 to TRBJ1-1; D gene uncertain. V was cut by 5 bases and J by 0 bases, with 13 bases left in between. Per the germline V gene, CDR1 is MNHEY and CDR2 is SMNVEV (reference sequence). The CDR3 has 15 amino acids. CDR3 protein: CASSQGWALNTEAFF. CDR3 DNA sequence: TGTGCCAGCAGTCAAGGGTGGGCCTTGAACACTGAAGCTTTCTTT.

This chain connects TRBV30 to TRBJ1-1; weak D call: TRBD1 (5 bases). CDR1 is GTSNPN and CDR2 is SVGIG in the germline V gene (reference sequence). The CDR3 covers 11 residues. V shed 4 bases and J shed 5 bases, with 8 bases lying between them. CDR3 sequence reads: CAWTGYTEAFF. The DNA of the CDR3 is TGTGCCTGGACAGGGTATACTGAAGCTTTCTTT.

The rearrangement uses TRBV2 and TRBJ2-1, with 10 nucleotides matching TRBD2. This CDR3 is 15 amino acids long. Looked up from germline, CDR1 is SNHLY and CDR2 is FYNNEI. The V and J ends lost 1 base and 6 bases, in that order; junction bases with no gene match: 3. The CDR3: CASSEGASGGNEQFF. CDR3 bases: TGTGCCAGCAGTGAAGGGGCTAGCGGGGGCAATGAGCAGTTCTTC.

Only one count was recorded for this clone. The CDR3 loop reads CASSSEPGGPRYEQFF. CDR3 bases: TGTGCCAGCAGCTCCGAACCGGGAGGGCCTCGGTATGAGCAGTTCTTC. V usage is TRBV13 and J usage is TRBJ2-1; TRBD2 agrees at 8 bases. The CDR3 covers 16 residues. V dropped 4 bases and J dropped 8; count of bases not matched to a gene: 13. The germline V gene has CDR1 PRHDT and CDR2 FYEKMQ (reference sequence).

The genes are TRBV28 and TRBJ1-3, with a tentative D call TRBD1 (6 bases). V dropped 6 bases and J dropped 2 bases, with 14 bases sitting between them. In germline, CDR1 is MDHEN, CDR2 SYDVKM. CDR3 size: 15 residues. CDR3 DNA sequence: TGTGCCAGCAGGCCAACAGGGAGAACTGGAAACACCATATATTTT. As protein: CASRPTGRTGNTIYF.